The present T cell receptor beta chain was sequenced within a study of identical twins. Study-wide results and caveats: Insertions were reduced in abundant cord blood beta clonotypes but not in memory repertoires.

Unique molecular identifiers were present on the cDNA, and a universal primer site came from template switching. TCRdb re-derived calls from the 5' RACE reads in MiXCR, one entry per CDR3 protein. Of 500,000 to 550,000 distinct CDR3 sequences listed, more than 20% were seen once; the top ten hold around 0.5%. Remarks on this clonotype: The target antigen is unknown.

The V end was cut by 7 bases, the J end by 5 bases, with 15 bases between. This CDR3 region has 14 residues. CDR1 is MNHEY and CDR2 is SVGEGT in the germline V gene. These data were likewise used in another study, on yellow fever vaccine responses in identical twins. Per that paper: Twins' vaccine T cell responses reportedly seemed partly convergent and partly personalized.

This clonotype was sampled from a woman aged 18-29 years in good health. What was sequenced was CD4+ T cells sorted from blood. V gene TRBV6-2 or TRBV6-3 combines with J gene TRBJ1-5; a weak D match, TRBD1 (5 bases). This CDR3 reads CASMVRQGDQPQHF. In nucleotides, the CDR3 is TGTGCCAGCATGGTACGGCAGGGTGATCAGCCCCAGCATTTT.